Included here is one T cell receptor beta chain sequence, with context. V shed 3 bases and J shed 2 bases, with 7 bases lying between them. The CDR3 has 13 amino acids. CDR1 is SSHAT and CDR2 is FNYEAQ in the germline V gene (reference sequence). These data are taken from a study of lymphopenia after photon versus proton radiotherapy. Assay: immunoSEQ multiplex PCR; the TCRdb copy retains only in-frame clones and omits some. The sample lists approximately 160,000 clones, approximately 91% occurring once. The receptor comes from a man in his fifties with gastric cancer. This specimen was peripheral blood, taken from a patient treated with photon-based radiotherapy. This chain connects TRBV7-7 to TRBJ1-1; tentatively, D is TRBD1 (5 bases). DNA of the CDR3: TGTGCCAGCAGCTTGGACACTAACACTGAAGCTTTCTTT. Its translation: CASSLDTNTEAFF.